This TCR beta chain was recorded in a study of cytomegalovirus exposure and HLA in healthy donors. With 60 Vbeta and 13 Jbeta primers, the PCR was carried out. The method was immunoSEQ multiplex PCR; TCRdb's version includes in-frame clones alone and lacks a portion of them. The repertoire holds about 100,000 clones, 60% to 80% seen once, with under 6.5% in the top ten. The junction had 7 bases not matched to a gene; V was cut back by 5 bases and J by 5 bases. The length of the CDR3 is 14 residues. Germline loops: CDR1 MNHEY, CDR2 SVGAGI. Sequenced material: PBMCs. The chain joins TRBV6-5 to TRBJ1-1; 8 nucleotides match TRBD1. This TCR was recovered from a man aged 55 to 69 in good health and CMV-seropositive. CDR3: CASSRTGTATEAFF. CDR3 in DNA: TGTGCCAGCAGTCGGACAGGGACAGCAACTGAAGCTTTCTTT.